This record looks at one T cell receptor (beta chain) sequence and its context. CDR1 is SGHTA and CDR2 is FQGTGA in the germline V gene. The CDR3 length is 13 residues. V was shortened by 0 bases and J by 8 bases, with 8 bases between the two germline ends. The sample's time point: patch test 2, 6 weeks after DPC sensitization. The treatment here: therapeutic diphenylcyclopropenone sensitization with weekly scalp DPC. The study extracted total RNA from unfractionated whole blood. Original analysis: There were a median of around 97,000 TCRs per sample, with a range from about 23,224 to 690,600. TCRdb re-called the RACE reads through MiXCR, storing one row per CDR3 protein. TCRdb assigned the V and J calls; the authors' analysis was not used. The table records about 73,000 distinct CDR3 sequences, 6.5% to 10% of them present only once. This sample is part of a study of human T cells and chemical hapten exposure. As for the study in general: DPC (0.01%) was patch tested on the upper back and read at 6 days.

This clonotype originated in a woman between 50 and 59 years old with alopecia areata. Some clones in this sample may be carry-over from other donors' samples. The source was whole blood, collected in connection with sensitization to the hapten diphenylcyclopropenone (DPC). The chain employs TRBV7-3 and TRBJ1-5, with D unresolved. CDR3 region: CASSLTGKEPQHF. The CDR3 DNA reads as TGTGCCAGCAGCTTAACAGGGAAGGAGCCCCAGCATTTT.